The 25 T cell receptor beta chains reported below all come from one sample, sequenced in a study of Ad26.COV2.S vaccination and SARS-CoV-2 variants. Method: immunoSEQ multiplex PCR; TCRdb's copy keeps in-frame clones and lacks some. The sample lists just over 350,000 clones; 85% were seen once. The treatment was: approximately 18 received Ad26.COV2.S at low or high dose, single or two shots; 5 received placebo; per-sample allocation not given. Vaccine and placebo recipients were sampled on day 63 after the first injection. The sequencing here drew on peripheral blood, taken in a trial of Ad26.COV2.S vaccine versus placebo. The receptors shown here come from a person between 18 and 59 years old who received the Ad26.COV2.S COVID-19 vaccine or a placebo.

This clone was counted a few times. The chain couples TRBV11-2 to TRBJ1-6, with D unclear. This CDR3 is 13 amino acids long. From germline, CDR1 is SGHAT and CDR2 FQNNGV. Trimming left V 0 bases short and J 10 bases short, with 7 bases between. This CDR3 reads CASSLEGFSPLHF. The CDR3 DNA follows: TGTGCCAGCAGCTTAGAGGGCTTCTCACCCCTCCACTTT.

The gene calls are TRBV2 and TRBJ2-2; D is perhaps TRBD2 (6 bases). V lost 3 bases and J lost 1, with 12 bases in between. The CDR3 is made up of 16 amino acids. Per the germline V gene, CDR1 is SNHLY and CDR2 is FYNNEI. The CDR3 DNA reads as TGTGCCAGCAGTGACGCCAGCGGGCGGAACACCGGGGAGCTGTTTTTT. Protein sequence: CASSDASGRNTGELFF. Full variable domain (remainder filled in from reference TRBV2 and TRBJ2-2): EPEVTQTPSHQVTQMGQEVILRCVPISNHLYFYWYRQILGQKVEFLVSFYNNEISEKSEIFDDQFSVERPDGSNFTLKIRSTKLEDSAMYFCASSDASGRNTGELFFGEGSRLTVL.

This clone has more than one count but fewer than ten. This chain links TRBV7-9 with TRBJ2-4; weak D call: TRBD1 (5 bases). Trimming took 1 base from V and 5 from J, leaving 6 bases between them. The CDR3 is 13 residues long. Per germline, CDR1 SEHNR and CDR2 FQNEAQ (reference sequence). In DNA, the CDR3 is TGTGCCAGCAGCTTAGGGGGCGAAAACATTCAGTACTTC. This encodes CASSLGGENIQYF.

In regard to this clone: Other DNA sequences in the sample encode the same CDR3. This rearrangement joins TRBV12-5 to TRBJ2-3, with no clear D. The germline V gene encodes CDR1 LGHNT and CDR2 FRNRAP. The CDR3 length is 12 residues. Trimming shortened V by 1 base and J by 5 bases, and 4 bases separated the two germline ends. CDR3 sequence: CASGLGKDTQYF. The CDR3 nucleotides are TGTGCTAGTGGTTTGGGTAAAGATACGCAGTATTTT.

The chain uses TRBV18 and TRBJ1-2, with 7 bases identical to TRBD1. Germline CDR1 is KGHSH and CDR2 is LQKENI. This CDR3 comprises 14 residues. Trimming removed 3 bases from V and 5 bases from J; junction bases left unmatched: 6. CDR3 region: CASSPSTGRYGYTF. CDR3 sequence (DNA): TGTGCCAGCTCACCCTCGACAGGGAGGTATGGCTACACCTTC. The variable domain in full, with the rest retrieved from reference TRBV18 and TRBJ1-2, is NAGVMQNPRHLVRRRGQEARLRCSPMKGHSHVYWYRQLPEEGLKFMVYLQKENIIDESGMPKERFSAEFPKEGPSILRIQQVVRGDSAAYFCASSPSTGRYGYTFGSGTRLTVV.

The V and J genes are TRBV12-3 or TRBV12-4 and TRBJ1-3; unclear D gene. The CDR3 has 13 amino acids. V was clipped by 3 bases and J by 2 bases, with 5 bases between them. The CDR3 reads CASSFGTGNTIYF. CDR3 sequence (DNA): TGTGCCAGCAGTTTTGGGACTGGAAACACCATATATTTT.

This chain's CDR3 is CASSPTMGQDLVDEQYF. The CDR3 bases are TGCGCCAGCAGCCCGACGATGGGACAGGACCTAGTGGACGAGCAGTACTTC. The rearrangement joins TRBV5-1 to TRBJ2-7; 8 bases fit TRBD1. The ends lost 4 bases at V and 5 bases at J; junction bases unmatched: 17. Germline CDR1 SGHRS, CDR2 YFSETQ. The CDR3 covers 17 residues.

CDR3 loop: CASSPSFAVYGYTF. For the CDR3, the DNA is TGCGCCAGCAGCCCATCTTTCGCGGTATATGGCTACACCTTC. The chain combines TRBV5-1 with TRBJ1-2; no reliable D call. Germline assignment: CDR1 SGHRS and CDR2 YFSETQ. The CDR3 is made up of 14 amino acids. With 4 bases removed from V and 5 bases from J, the gap between germline ends came to 15 bases.

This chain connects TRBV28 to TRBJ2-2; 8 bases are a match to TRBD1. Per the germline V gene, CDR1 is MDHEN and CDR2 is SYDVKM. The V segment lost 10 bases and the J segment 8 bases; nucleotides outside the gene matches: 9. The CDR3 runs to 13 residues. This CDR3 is CAIQGARLGELFF. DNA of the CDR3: TGTGCCATCCAGGGGGCGCGGTTGGGGGAGCTGTTTTTT. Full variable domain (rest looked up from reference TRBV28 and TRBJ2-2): DVKVTQSSRYLVKRTGEKVFLECVQDMDHENMFWYRQDPGLGLRLIYFSYDVKMKEKGDIPEGYSVSREKKERFSLILESASTNQTSMYLCAIQGARLGELFFGEGSRLTVL.

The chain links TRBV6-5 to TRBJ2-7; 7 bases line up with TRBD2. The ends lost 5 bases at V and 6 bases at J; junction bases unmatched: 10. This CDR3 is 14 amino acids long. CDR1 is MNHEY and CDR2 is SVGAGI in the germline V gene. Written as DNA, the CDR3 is TGTGCCAGCAGTCGTCGGGAGGAGAATGGCGAGCAGTACTTC. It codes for CASSRREENGEQYF.

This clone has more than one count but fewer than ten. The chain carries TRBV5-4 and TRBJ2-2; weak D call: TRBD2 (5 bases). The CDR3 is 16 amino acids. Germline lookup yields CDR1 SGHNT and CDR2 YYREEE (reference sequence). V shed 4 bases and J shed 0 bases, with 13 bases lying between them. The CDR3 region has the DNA TGTGCCAGCAGCCGGGAACCCAAAACGAACACCGGGGAGCTGTTTTTT. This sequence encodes CASSREPKTNTGELFF.

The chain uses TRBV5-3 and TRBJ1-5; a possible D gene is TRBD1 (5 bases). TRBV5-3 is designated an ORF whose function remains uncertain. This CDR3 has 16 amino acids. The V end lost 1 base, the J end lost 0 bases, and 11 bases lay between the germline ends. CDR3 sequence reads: CARSLLRGYSNQPQHF. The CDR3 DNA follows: TGTGCCAGAAGCTTGCTGAGGGGTTATAGCAATCAGCCCCAGCATTTT.

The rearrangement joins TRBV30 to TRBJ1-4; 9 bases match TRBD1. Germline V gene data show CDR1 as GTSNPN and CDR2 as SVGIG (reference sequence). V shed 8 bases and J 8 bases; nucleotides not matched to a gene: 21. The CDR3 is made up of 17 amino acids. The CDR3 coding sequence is TGTGCCACGGCCCCTGGGACAGGGCGGGCCGAACGAGAAAAACTGTTTTTT. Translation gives CATAPGTGRAEREKLFF.

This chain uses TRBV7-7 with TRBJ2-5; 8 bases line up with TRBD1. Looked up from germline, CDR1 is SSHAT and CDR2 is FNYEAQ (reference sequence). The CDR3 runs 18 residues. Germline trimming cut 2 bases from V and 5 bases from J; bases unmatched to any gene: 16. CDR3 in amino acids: CASSLLVGQAGGLETQYF. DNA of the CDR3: TGTGCCAGCAGCTTACTGGTGGGGCAGGCAGGGGGCTTGGAGACCCAGTACTTC.

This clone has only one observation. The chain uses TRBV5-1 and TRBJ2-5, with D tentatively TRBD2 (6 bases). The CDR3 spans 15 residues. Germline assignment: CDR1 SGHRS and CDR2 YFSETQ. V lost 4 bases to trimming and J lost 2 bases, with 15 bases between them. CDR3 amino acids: CASSVGTSLQETQYF. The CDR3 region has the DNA TGCGCCAGCAGCGTCGGGACTTCCCTGCAAGAGACCCAGTACTTC.

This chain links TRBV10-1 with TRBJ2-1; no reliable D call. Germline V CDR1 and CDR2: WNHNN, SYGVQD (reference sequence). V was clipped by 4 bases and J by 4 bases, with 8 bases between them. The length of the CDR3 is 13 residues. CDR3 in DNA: TGCGCCAGCAGTGCTGGACCGTACAATGAGCAGTTCTTC. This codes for CASSAGPYNEQFF.

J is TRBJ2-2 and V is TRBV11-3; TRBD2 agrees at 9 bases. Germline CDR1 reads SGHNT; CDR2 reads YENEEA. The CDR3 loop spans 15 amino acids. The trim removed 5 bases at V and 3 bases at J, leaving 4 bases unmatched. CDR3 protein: CASSPSGKDTGELFF. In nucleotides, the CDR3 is TGTGCCAGCAGCCCTAGCGGGAAGGACACCGGGGAGCTGTTTTTT.

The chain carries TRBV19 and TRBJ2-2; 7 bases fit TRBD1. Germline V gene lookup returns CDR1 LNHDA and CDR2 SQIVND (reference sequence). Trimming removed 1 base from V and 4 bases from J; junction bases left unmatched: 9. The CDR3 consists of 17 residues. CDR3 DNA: TGTGCCAGTAGTATAGGGCGGACAGGAGTACGCACCGGGGAGCTGTTTTTT. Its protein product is CASSIGRTGVRTGELFF.

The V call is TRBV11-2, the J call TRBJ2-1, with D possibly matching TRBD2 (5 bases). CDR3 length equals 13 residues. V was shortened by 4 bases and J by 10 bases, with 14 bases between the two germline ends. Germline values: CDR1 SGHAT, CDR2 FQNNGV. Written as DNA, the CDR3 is TGTGCCAGCAGCTCGGGATTTCGGGTGGAGCAGTTCTTC. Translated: CASSSGFRVEQFF.

Here the CDR3 DNA reads TGTGCCAGCAGCTTAGGAATTCAACAGGGTGTCGGGCAGCCCCAGCATTTT. Amino acid sequence: CASSLGIQQGVGQPQHF. The chain recombines TRBV7-9 with TRBJ1-5; the D gene is possibly TRBD1 (6 bases). The CDR3 is 17 residues long. Looked up from germline, CDR1 is SEHNR and CDR2 is FQNEAQ (reference sequence). Trimming left V 1 base short and J 7 bases short, with 20 bases between.

CDR3 sequence: CASSSDSGTTETQYF. The DNA for the CDR3 is TGTGCCAGCAGCTCGGATAGCGGGACGACGGAGACCCAGTACTTC. The chain links TRBV7-2 to TRBJ2-5, with TRBD2 identical over 8 bases. The CDR3 contains 15 residues. Germline trimming cut 4 bases from V and 5 bases from J; bases unmatched to any gene: 9. Per germline, CDR1 SGHTA and CDR2 FQGNSA.

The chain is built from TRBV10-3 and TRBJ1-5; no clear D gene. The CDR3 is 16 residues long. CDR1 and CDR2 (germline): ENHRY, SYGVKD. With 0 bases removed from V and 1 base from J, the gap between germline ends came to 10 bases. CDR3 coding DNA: TGTGCCATCAGTGAGTCGACTCGGGGAAGCAATCAGCCCCAGCATTTT. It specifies CAISESTRGSNQPQHF.

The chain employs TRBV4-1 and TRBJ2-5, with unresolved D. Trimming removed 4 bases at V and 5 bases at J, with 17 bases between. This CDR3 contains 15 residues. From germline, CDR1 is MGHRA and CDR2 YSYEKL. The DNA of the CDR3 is TGCGCCAGCAGCCGGTCCAGTGGCCAAACCGAGACCCAGTACTTC. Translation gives CASSRSSGQTETQYF.

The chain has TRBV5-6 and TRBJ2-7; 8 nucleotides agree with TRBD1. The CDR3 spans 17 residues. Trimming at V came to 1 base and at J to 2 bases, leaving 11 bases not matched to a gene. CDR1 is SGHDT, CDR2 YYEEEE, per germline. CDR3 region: CASSLRTIRTGTYEQYF. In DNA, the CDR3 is TGTGCCAGCAGCTTGCGTACTATCAGGACAGGGACCTACGAGCAGTACTTC.

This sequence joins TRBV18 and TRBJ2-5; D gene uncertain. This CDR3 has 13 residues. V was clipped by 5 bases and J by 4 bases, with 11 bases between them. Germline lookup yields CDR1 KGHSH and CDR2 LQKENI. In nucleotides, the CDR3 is TGTGCCAGCTCAATCCGGAGAGGAGAGACCCAGTACTTC. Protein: CASSIRRGETQYF.